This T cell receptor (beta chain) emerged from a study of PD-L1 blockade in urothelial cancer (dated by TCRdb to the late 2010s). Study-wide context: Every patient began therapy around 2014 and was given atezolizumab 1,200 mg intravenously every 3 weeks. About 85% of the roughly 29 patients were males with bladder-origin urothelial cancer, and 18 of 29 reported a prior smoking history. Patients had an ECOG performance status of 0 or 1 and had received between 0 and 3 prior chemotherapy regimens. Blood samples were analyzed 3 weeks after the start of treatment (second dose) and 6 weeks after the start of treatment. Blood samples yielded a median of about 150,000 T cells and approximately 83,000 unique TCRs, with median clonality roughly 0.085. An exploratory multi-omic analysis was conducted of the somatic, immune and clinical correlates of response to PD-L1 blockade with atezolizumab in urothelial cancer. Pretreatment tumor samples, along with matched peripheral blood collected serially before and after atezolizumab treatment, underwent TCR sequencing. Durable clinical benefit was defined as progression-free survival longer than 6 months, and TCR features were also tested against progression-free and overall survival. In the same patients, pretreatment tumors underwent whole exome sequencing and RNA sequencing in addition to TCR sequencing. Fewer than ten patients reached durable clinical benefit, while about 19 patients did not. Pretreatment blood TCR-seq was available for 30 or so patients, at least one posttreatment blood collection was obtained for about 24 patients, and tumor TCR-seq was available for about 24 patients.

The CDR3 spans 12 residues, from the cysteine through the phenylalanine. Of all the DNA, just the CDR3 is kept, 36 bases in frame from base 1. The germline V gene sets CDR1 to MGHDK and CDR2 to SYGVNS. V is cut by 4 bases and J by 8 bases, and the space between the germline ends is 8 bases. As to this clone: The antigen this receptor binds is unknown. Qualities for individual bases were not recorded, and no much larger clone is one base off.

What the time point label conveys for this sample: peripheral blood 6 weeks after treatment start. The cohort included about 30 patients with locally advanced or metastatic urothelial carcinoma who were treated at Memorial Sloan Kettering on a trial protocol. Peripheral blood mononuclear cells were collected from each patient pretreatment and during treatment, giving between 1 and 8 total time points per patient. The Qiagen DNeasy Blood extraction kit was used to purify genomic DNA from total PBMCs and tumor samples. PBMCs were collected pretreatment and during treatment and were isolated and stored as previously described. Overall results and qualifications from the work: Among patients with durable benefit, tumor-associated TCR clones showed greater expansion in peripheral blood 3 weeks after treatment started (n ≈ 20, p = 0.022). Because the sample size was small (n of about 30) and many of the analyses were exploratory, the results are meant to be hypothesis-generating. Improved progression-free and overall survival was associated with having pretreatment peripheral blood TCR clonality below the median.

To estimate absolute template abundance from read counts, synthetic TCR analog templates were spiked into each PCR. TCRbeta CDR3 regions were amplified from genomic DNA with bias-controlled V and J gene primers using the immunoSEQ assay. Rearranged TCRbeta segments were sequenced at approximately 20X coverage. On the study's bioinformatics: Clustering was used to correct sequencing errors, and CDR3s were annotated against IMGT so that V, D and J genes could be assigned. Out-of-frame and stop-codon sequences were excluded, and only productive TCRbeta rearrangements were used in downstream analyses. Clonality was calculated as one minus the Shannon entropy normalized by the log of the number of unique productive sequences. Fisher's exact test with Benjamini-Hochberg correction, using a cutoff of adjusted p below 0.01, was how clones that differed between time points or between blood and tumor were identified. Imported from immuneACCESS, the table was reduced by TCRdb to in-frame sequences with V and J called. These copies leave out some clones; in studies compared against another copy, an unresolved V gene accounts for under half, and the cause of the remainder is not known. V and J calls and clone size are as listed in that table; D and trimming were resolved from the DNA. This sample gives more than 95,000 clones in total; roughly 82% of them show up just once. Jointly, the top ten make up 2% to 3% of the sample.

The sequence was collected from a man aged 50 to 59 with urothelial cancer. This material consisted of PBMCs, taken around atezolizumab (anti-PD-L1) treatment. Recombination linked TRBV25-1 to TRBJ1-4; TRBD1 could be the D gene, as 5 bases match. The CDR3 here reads CASSAGNEKLFF. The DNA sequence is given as TGTGCCAGCAGTGCAGGGAACGAAAAACTGTTTTTT. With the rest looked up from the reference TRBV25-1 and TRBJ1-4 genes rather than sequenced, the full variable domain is EADIYQTPRYLVIGTGKKITLECSQTMGHDKMYWYQQDPGMELHLIHYSYGVNSTEKGDLSSESTVSRIRTEHFPLTLESARPSHTSQYLCASSAGNEKLFFGSGTQLSVL.